The 29 T cell receptor beta chains below all came from one sample that was sequenced in a study of T cells after yellow fever vaccination. TCRdb used MiXCR to reprocess the 5' RACE reads, holding one entry per CDR3 protein. The sample yields about 22,000 distinct CDR3 sequences, roughly 5.6% seen once. The sample consisted of PBMCs, either bulk or a sorted T-cell subset (CD4+, CD8+, memory, or dextramer-sorted; not recorded which), taken 35 to 50 days after the first yellow fever vaccination. The receptors stem from a young man who received the YFV17D yellow fever vaccine.

The V call is TRBV7-2, the J call TRBJ2-1, with 8 bases that match TRBD1. Germline V gene lookup returns CDR1 SGHTA and CDR2 FQGNSA. V lost 2 bases to trimming and J lost 9 bases; unmatched junction nucleotides: 9. CDR3 length: 15 amino acids. The CDR3 DNA reads as TGTGCCAGCAGCTTACAGGGGGCGATCTCTGGTGAGCAGTTCTTC. This codes for CASSLQGAISGEQFF.

This clonotype has ten or more counts. The chain couples TRBV2 to TRBJ1-6; TRBD1 might be the D (5 bases). The CDR3 totals 13 residues. Trimming took off 3 bases at V and 10 bases at J, with 10 bases between the two ends. Germline CDR1 reads SNHLY; CDR2 reads FYNNEI. The CDR3 loop reads CASSDSGQSPLHF. CDR3 sequence (DNA): TGTGCCAGCAGTGACTCAGGGCAGTCACCCCTCCACTTT.

In its sample, this clonotype was seen many times. V is TRBV5-1 and J is TRBJ2-7, with D perhaps matching TRBD1 or TRBD2 (5 bases each). CDR3 length equals 15 residues. CDR1 is SGHRS and CDR2 is YFSETQ in the germline V gene. The germline V and J ends were trimmed by 0 bases and 2 bases, with 12 bases remaining between them. Here the CDR3 DNA reads TGCGCCAGCAGCTTGGACGGGACCCCCACCTACGAGCAGTACGTC. Protein: CASSLDGTPTYEQYV.

Ten or more counts support this clonotype. The chain has TRBV5-1 and TRBJ1-6; no definite D call. Trimming removed 0 bases from V and 7 bases from J, with 5 bases in between. The CDR3 length is 13 residues. Germline V gene data show CDR1 as SGHRS and CDR2 as YFSETQ. The CDR3 DNA reads TGCGCCAGCAGCTTGGAGGGCAATTCACCCCTCCACTTT. This gives the protein CASSLEGNSPLHF.

This clonotype showed up many times. CDR3 amino acids: CASSLESWDTQYF. The CDR3 DNA follows: TGTGCCAGCAGCTTAGAGTCTTGGGATACGCAGTATTTT. The rearrangement joins TRBV7-2 to TRBJ2-3; the D is unclear. This CDR3 comprises 13 residues. Per germline, CDR1 SGHTA and CDR2 FQGNSA. With 1 base removed from V and 6 bases from J, the gap between germline ends came to 8 bases.

The rearrangement joins TRBV5-4 to TRBJ1-1; perhaps TRBD1 as D (5 bases). The CDR3 extends over 15 amino acids. Germline V gene lookup returns CDR1 SGHNT and CDR2 YYREEE (reference sequence). V dropped 3 bases and J dropped 6 bases, with 18 bases sitting between them. The chain's CDR3 is CASSSKGGAGAEAFF. The CDR3 DNA follows: TGTGCCAGCAGCTCCAAGGGAGGGGCCGGGGCTGAAGCTTTCTTT.

The chain employs TRBV4-2 and TRBJ2-2; 12 bases match TRBD2. The CDR3 has 18 amino acids. Losses at the gene ends were 1 base for V and 0 bases for J; bases not matched to a gene: 3. CDR1 and CDR2 (germline): LGHNA, YNFKEQ. The CDR3 is CASSQGLAGATNTGELFF. CDR3 nucleotides: TGTGCCAGCAGCCAAGGACTAGCGGGGGCAACGAACACCGGGGAGCTGTTTTTT.

This clonotype was recorded at least ten times. The V and J genes are TRBV12-3 or TRBV12-4 and TRBJ2-3; 8 nucleotides align to TRBD2. This CDR3 is built from 16 residues. J gave up 2 bases and V 5 bases, and 9 bases lay outside the gene matches. The CDR3 sequence is CASSLGGGTHTDTQYF. Here the CDR3 DNA reads TGTGCCAGCAGTCTCGGGGGGGGCACCCACACAGATACGCAGTATTTT.

This clonotype was found many times. J is TRBJ2-7 and V is TRBV19, with 9 positions matching TRBD2. The length of the CDR3 is 17 residues. Germline CDR1 and CDR2: LNHDA and SQIVND (reference sequence). J lost 0 bases, V lost 2 bases, and 8 bases had no gene match. CDR3 protein: CASSISAGGRSSYEQYF. For the CDR3, the DNA is TGTGCCAGTAGTATATCAGCGGGGGGACGAAGCTCCTACGAGCAGTACTTC.

This clonotype has a count of ten or more. The rearrangement links TRBV12-3 or TRBV12-4 to TRBJ1-3; D is perhaps TRBD1 (5 bases). The CDR3 covers 14 residues. The V and J ends lost 5 bases and 9 bases respectively, with 17 bases between them. CDR3 loop: CASSPGTGFFTIYF. DNA for the CDR3: TGTGCCAGCAGTCCCGGGACCGGGTTTTTCACCATATATTTT.

This clonotype was recorded many times. V and J are TRBV11-2 and TRBJ2-1; unclear D gene. V was pared by 0 bases and J by 4 bases, with 10 bases between. The CDR3 spans 15 residues. Germline V gives CDR1 SGHAT, CDR2 FQNNGV. The CDR3 region has the DNA TGTGCCAGCAGCTTAGATCGATTGCAGTACAATGAGCAGTTCTTC. It specifies CASSLDRLQYNEQFF.

This clonotype was seen repeatedly, ten times or more. The gene calls are TRBV5-1 and TRBJ1-2; a weak D match, TRBD1 (5 bases). The V end was cut by 4 bases, the J end by 1 base, with 17 bases between. The V gene's germline CDR1 is SGHRS and CDR2 YFSETQ. The CDR3 runs 16 residues. As DNA, the CDR3 is TGCGCCAGCAGCCTTAGTCCGACAGAAGATAACTATGGCTACACCTTC. It translates to CASSLSPTEDNYGYTF.

There are many counts of this clonotype. The genes are TRBV4-1 and TRBJ2-7, with 7 bases aligning to TRBD2. Germline loops: CDR1 MGHRA, CDR2 YSYEKL. CDR3 length: 14 amino acids. Trimming cost V 1 base and J 5 bases; bases outside gene matches: 5. Here the CDR3 reads CASSQGDYRNEQYF. For the CDR3, the DNA is TGCGCCAGCAGCCAAGGGGACTACCGAAACGAGCAGTACTTC.

This clonotype was counted ten times or more. The chain is built from TRBV5-1 and TRBJ2-1, with 10 bases fitting TRBD2. J was trimmed by 10 bases and V by 0 bases; bases with no gene match: 4. The CDR3 contains 14 residues. The germline V gene has CDR1 SGHRS and CDR2 YFSETQ. CDR3 amino acids: CASSLATSGEEQFF. The CDR3 nucleotides are TGCGCCAGCAGCTTGGCAACTAGCGGGGAAGAGCAGTTCTTC.

This clonotype was counted between two and nine times. The chain employs TRBV11-2 and TRBJ1-1, with D possibly being TRBD1 (6 bases). This CDR3 contains 14 residues. Trimming cost V 2 bases and J 5 bases, with 12 bases left between them. Germline CDR1 SGHAT, CDR2 FQNNGV. In nucleotides, the CDR3 is TGTGCCAGCAGCTTACACTCTAGGGGGACTGAAGCTTTCTTT. It codes for CASSLHSRGTEAFF.

This clonotype was seen ten or more times. The J gene is TRBJ1-1, the V gene TRBV7-9; no definite D call. The CDR3 has 14 amino acids. V shed 1 base and J shed 5 bases, with 11 bases lying between them. CDR1 is SEHNR, CDR2 FQNEAQ, per germline (reference sequence). In DNA form, the CDR3 reads TGTGCCAGCAGCTTAGATCCCGTAGGGACTGAAGCTTTCTTT. Amino acids: CASSLDPVGTEAFF.

This chain links TRBV20-1 with TRBJ2-1; D not certain. From germline, CDR1 is DFQATT and CDR2 SNEGSKA (reference sequence). The CDR3 length is 15 residues. V was clipped by 0 bases and J by 5 bases, with 14 bases between them. The CDR3 coding sequence is TGCAGTGCTAGAGATAATAGACTGGATCACAATGAGCAGTTCTTC. It encodes CSARDNRLDHNEQFF.

This clonotype was found many times. This rearrangement joins TRBV7-2 to TRBJ1-5; D might be TRBD1 (6 bases). CDR3 length: 13 residues. The V gene lost 2 bases and the J gene lost 7 bases, with 9 bases spanning the gap. From germline, CDR1 is SGHTA and CDR2 FQGNSA. The CDR3 DNA follows: TGTGCCAGCAGCTTAAACAGGGACCAGCCCCAGCATTTT. This translates into CASSLNRDQPQHF.

This clonotype has ten or more counts. The V and J genes are TRBV11-2 and TRBJ2-2; 7 positions match TRBD1. The junction had 6 bases not matched to a gene; V was cut back by 5 bases and J by 0 bases. CDR3 size: 16 residues. The germline CDR1 and CDR2 sequences are SGHAT and FQNNGV. The CDR3: CASSARDSPNTGELFF. DNA of the CDR3: TGTGCCAGCAGCGCCCGGGACAGCCCGAACACCGGGGAGCTGTTTTTT.

By share of the sample, this clonotype is medium-sized. The gene calls are TRBV18 and TRBJ2-1; TRBD2 matches at 9 bases. Germline values: CDR1 KGHSH, CDR2 LQKENI. Germline trimming cut 3 bases from V and 6 bases from J; bases unmatched to any gene: 12. The CDR3 loop spans 17 amino acids. As DNA, the CDR3 is TGTGCCAGCTCACCCGTTAGGCGGGGGGGCGCCTCCAATGAGCAGTTCTTC. It is translated as CASSPVRRGGASNEQFF.

The table lists this clonotype with many counts. This chain joins TRBV24-1 and TRBJ2-5, with D perhaps TRBD2 (5 bases). V was pared by 2 bases and J by 2 bases, with 20 bases between. The CDR3 contains 18 residues. Germline V gene lookup returns CDR1 KGHDR and CDR2 SFDVKD. The CDR3 protein is CATSDSRAGSLTQETQYF. As DNA, the CDR3 is TGTGCCACCAGTGATTCGCGGGCTGGGAGTTTAACTCAAGAGACCCAGTACTTC.

At least ten counts were recorded for this clonotype. V is TRBV7-9 and J is TRBJ2-3; D perhaps matches TRBD2 (6 bases). V was shortened by 3 bases and J by 1 base, with 8 bases between the two germline ends. Germline V gene sequence: CDR1 SEHNR, CDR2 FQNEAQ (reference sequence). CDR3 size: 14 residues. This chain's CDR3 is CASSFGGGTDTQYF. The DNA for the CDR3 is TGTGCCAGCAGCTTTGGAGGGGGCACAGATACGCAGTATTTT.

This clonotype has a count of ten or more. The genes are TRBV4-3 and TRBJ2-7; D tentatively fits TRBD1 or TRBD2 (5 bases each). Germline assignment: CDR1 LGHNA and CDR2 YSLEER. The length of the CDR3 is 15 residues. Between the trimmed V and J ends, which lost 8 bases and 4 bases, there was a span of 21 bases. The CDR3 reads CASAGRQGEGYEQYF. Here the CDR3 DNA reads TGCGCCAGCGCTGGACGGCAGGGTGAGGGATACGAGCAGTACTTC.

This clonotype was seen a few times. The chain combines TRBV19 with TRBJ2-2; tentative D call: TRBD1 (6 bases). The CDR3 totals 16 residues. The V end lost 5 bases, the J end lost 4 bases, and 17 bases lay between the germline ends. Germline V CDR1 and CDR2: LNHDA, SQIVND (reference sequence). CDR3 region: CASSPNPGDSTGELFF. CDR3 sequence (DNA): TGTGCCAGTAGTCCAAACCCAGGGGATAGCACCGGGGAGCTGTTTTTT.

This clonotype was counted at least ten times. The chain links TRBV4-1 to TRBJ2-7; 9 nucleotides agree with TRBD1. Germline V gene data show CDR1 as MGHRA and CDR2 as YSYEKL. Trimming took 4 bases from V and 5 from J; bases not matched to a gene: 3. The CDR3 consists of 13 residues. The CDR3 loop is CASSPGQGNEQYF. CDR3 bases: TGCGCCAGCAGCCCTGGACAGGGGAACGAGCAGTACTTC.

This clonotype was found many times. The CDR3 coding sequence is TGTGCCAGCAGCTCCCAGGGAGGGTGGAGAAATGAGCAGTTCTTC. Encoded protein: CASSSQGGWRNEQFF. The V gene is TRBV7-2, the J gene TRBJ2-1, with TRBD2 identical over 7 bases. V lost 4 bases, J lost 7 bases, and 10 bases stayed unmatched. Germline CDR1 and CDR2: SGHTA and FQGNSA. There are 15 residues in the CDR3.

The chain links TRBV20-1 to TRBJ2-4, with 7 nucleotides matching TRBD2. In germline, CDR1 is DFQATT, CDR2 SNEGSKA (reference sequence). The ends lost 6 bases at V and 9 bases at J; junction bases unmatched: 8. CDR3 size: 12 residues. The CDR3 protein is CSAATSAGIQYF. In DNA form, the CDR3 reads TGCAGTGCCGCAACTAGCGCGGGCATTCAGTACTTC.

Ten or more counts support this clonotype. CDR3 coding DNA: TGTGCCAGCAGTTTTTCCCCCGGTCTGCCCCAGCATTTT. Its translation: CASSFSPGLPQHF. The J gene is TRBJ1-5, the V gene TRBV27; D unclear. The germline V gene encodes CDR1 MNHEY and CDR2 SMNVEV (reference sequence). With 3 bases removed from V and 9 bases from J, the gap between germline ends came to 12 bases. The CDR3 has 13 amino acids.

This clonotype appeared many times. The rearrangement uses TRBV2 and TRBJ1-5, with a weak D call TRBD1 (5 bases). The CDR3 runs 13 residues. Trimming removed 7 bases from V and 4 bases from J, with 11 bases in between. In germline, CDR1 is SNHLY, CDR2 FYNNEI. CDR3 region: CASNREGNQPQHF. As DNA, the CDR3 is TGTGCCAGCAATCGAGAGGGGAATCAGCCCCAGCATTTT.